This is a list of T cell receptor beta chains from one sample in a study of blood T cell repertoires in COVID-19. Repertoires were generated with immunoSEQ multiplex PCR, while TCRdb's copy carries only in-frame clones and drops some. This sample has about 190,000 clones, with around nine tenths found just once. Sequencing was carried out using peripheral blood. Every receptor here comes from a woman between 40 and 50 years old who had recovered from COVID-19. Both conserved end residues are part of each CDR3. The D gene is left open where the match is weak. Rows may omit the clone size; those that give it use once, few, many or a size class.

D gene	clone size	V gene	J gene	CDR3 protein	CDR3 DNA
.	many	TRBV2	TRBJ2-7	CASSPSYEQYF	TGTGCCAGCAGTCCTTCCTACGAGCAGTACTTC
TRBD2	.	TRBV7-3	TRBJ2-1	CASSFAGTGGSYNEQFF	TGTGCCAGCAGCTTCGCTGGAACGGGGGGCTCCTACAATGAGCAGTTCTTC
TRBD2	.	TRBV7-2	TRBJ2-1	CASSLTSGIMNEQFF	TGTGCCAGCAGCCTTACTAGCGGGATAATGAATGAGCAGTTCTTC
.	.	TRBV9	TRBJ1-3	CASSRTRASGNTIYF	TGTGCCAGCAGCCGAACTAGAGCCTCTGGAAACACCATATATTTT
.	.	TRBV9	TRBJ2-3	CASSGGLSTDTQYF	TGTGCCAGCAGCGGTGGACTAAGCACAGATACGCAGTATTTT
.	.	TRBV19	TRBJ2-3	CASRPVPRTDTQYF	TGTGCCAGTAGACCGGTACCCCGCACAGATACGCAGTATTTT
.	.	TRBV27	TRBJ2-2	CASSLDYHNTGELFF	TGTGCCAGCAGTTTAGACTACCATAACACCGGGGAGCTGTTTTTT
.	.	TRBV27	TRBJ2-7	CASSLFRGEQYF	TGTGCCAGCAGTTTGTTTCGGGGGGAGCAGTACTTC
TRBD1	.	TRBV7-9	TRBJ1-1	CASSPRTGGTEAFF	TGTGCCAGCAGCCCCCGGACAGGGGGCACTGAAGCTTTCTTT
TRBD1	.	TRBV27	TRBJ2-7	CASSRDRGIDEQYF	TGTGCCAGCAGCCGGGACAGGGGTATCGACGAGCAGTACTTC
TRBD2	few	TRBV24-1	TRBJ2-3	CATSDHSGRSTDTQYF	TGTGCCACCAGTGATCATAGCGGGAGGTCCACAGATACGCAGTATTTT
.	.	TRBV14	TRBJ2-7	CASSQVNEQYF	TGTGCCAGCAGCCAAGTTAACGAGCAGTACTTC
TRBD2	.	TRBV4-2	TRBJ2-7	CASGSRAGGFYEQYF	TGTGCCAGCGGGTCCCGAGCGGGAGGGTTCTACGAGCAGTACTTC
.	few	TRBV28	TRBJ1-5	CASAQGRQPQHF	TGTGCCAGCGCACAGGGTCGTCAGCCCCAGCATTTT
.	.	TRBV27	TRBJ1-2	CASSLQVNYGYTF	TGTGCCAGCAGTTTACAGGTTAACTATGGCTACACCTTC
.	.	TRBV7-8	TRBJ1-5	CASSLDRNQPQHF	TGTGCCAGCAGCTTAGATAGAAATCAGCCCCAGCATTTT
.	.	TRBV5-1	TRBJ2-1	CASSLVVEVGYNEQFF	TGCGCCAGCAGCTTGGTAGTGGAGGTTGGGTACAATGAGCAGTTCTTC
TRBD1	.	TRBV6-2/TRBV6-3	TRBJ1-1	CASSGTGGTEAFF	TGTGCCAGCAGTGGGACAGGGGGGACTGAAGCTTTCTTT
TRBD2	once	TRBV7-2	TRBJ2-5	CASSREVSETQYF	TGTGCCAGCAGCCGGGAGGTGAGCGAGACCCAGTACTTC
.	.	TRBV14	TRBJ1-1	CASSQGGLTEAFF	TGTGCCAGCAGCCAAGGGGGCTTGACTGAAGCTTTCTTT
.	.	TRBV7-2	TRBJ2-7	CASSKGRESYEQYF	TGTGCCAGCAGCAAAGGCCGGGAGTCATACGAGCAGTACTTC
TRBD1	.	TRBV27	TRBJ2-6	CASSPTGGSSGANVLTF	TGTGCCAGCAGCCCGACAGGGGGAAGCTCTGGGGCCAACGTCCTGACTTTC
TRBD1	.	TRBV28	TRBJ2-3	CASNKPGQGTDTQYF	TGTGCCAGCAATAAACCGGGACAGGGGACAGATACGCAGTATTTT
TRBD2	.	TRBV11-3	TRBJ2-1	CASSQQLAGVNEQFF	TGTGCCAGCAGTCAACAACTAGCGGGAGTCAATGAGCAGTTCTTC
.	.	TRBV12-3/TRBV12-4	TRBJ2-5	CASSSSVKETQYF	TGTGCCAGCAGTAGTAGCGTGAAAGAGACCCAGTACTTC
TRBD2	.	TRBV29-1	TRBJ2-7	CSVGISGRSRSYEQYF	TGCAGCGTTGGGATTAGCGGGAGGTCCCGCTCCTACGAGCAGTACTTC
.	.	TRBV2	TRBJ2-2	CASSVLSGEDTGELFF	TGTGCCAGCAGTGTTCTGTCCGGGGAGGACACCGGGGAGCTGTTTTTT
TRBD2	once	TRBV25-1	TRBJ2-7	CASSPSGLGPWQYF	TGTGCCAGCAGTCCTTCGGGACTAGGGCCTTGGCAGTACTTC
.	.	TRBV11-3	TRBJ2-2	CASSLNYIGTPNTGELFF	TGTGCCAGCAGCTTAAATTATATTGGGACTCCGAACACCGGGGAGCTGTTTTTT
.	.	TRBV27	TRBJ2-5	CASSPLGGGSETQYF	TGTGCCAGCAGTCCCTTAGGGGGAGGGAGTGAGACCCAGTACTTC
.	.	TRBV19	TRBJ1-6	CASSLGEVSPLHF	TGTGCCAGTTCCTTAGGGGAGGTATCACCCCTCCACTTT
TRBD2	.	TRBV27	TRBJ2-7	CASGLAGVEQYF	TGTGCCAGCGGACTAGCGGGAGTCGAGCAGTACTTC
.	.	TRBV7-9	TRBJ2-3	CASSSGQLETDTQYF	TGTGCCAGCAGCTCCGGACAGCTAGAAACAGATACGCAGTATTTT
.	.	TRBV30	TRBJ2-4	CAWSLARNIQYF	TGTGCCTGGTCGCTAGCGAGAAACATTCAGTACTTC
.	once	TRBV7-8	TRBJ2-2	CASSLAVNPSRNSGELFF	TGTGCCAGCAGCTTAGCGGTTAACCCTAGCCGTAACTCCGGGGAGCTGTTTTTT
.	.	TRBV5-1	TRBJ2-7	CASSLDGQGSYEQYF	TGCGCCAGCAGCTTGGATGGGCAGGGTTCCTACGAGCAGTACTTC
.	once	TRBV4-3	TRBJ2-5	CASSHRGRPQETQYF	TGCGCCAGCAGCCATCGAGGGCGGCCCCAAGAGACCCAGTACTTC
TRBD1	.	TRBV9	TRBJ1-2	CASSTQQGIGDGYTF	TGTGCCAGCAGCACCCAACAGGGGATTGGGGATGGCTACACCTTC
.	.	TRBV3-1/TRBV3-2	TRBJ2-3	CASSQEAADTQYF	TGTGCCAGCAGCCAAGAAGCGGCCGATACGCAGTATTTT
.	.	TRBV20-1	TRBJ1-2	CSAETTLDYTF	TGCAGTGCCGAAACGACTTTGGACTACACCTTC
TRBD2	.	TRBV2	TRBJ2-3	CASTRLAGPSTDTQYF	TGTGCCAGCACCAGACTAGCGGGGCCTAGCACAGATACGCAGTATTTT
.	.	TRBV6-6	TRBJ1-1	CASTPDLNTEAFF	TGTGCCAGCACCCCAGATTTGAACACTGAAGCTTTCTTT
.	once	TRBV6-5	TRBJ2-1	CASSYGGGNEQFF	TGTGCCAGCAGTTACGGTGGGGGGAATGAGCAGTTCTTC
.	.	TRBV6-5	TRBJ2-7	CASTPTQGGSYEQYF	TGTGCCAGCACCCCAACTCAGGGGGGCTCCTACGAGCAGTACTTC
TRBD1	.	TRBV14	TRBJ1-4	CASSPRTGGDEKLFF	TGTGCCAGCAGCCCCAGGACAGGCGGGGATGAAAAACTGTTTTTT
TRBD2	once	TRBV7-2	TRBJ2-7	CASSLVGPGGNEQYF	TGTGCCAGCAGCTTAGTGGGACCGGGGGGTAACGAGCAGTACTTC
.	.	TRBV3-1/TRBV3-2	TRBJ1-2	CASSPMIQGYGYTF	TGTGCCAGCAGCCCAATGATCCAGGGGTATGGCTACACCTTC
.	.	TRBV13	TRBJ2-6	CASSYSSGANVLTF	TGTGCCAGCAGCTACAGCTCTGGGGCCAACGTCCTGACTTTC
.	.	TRBV4-3	TRBJ1-1	CASSQGRGDYTEAFF	TGCGCCAGCAGCCAGGGCCGGGGGGACTACACTGAAGCTTTCTTT
.	few	TRBV18	TRBJ1-5	CASSQSSSNQPQHF	TGTGCCAGCTCACAGAGTAGTAGCAATCAGCCCCAGCATTTT
.	.	TRBV11-2	TRBJ2-1	CASNFLSSYNEQFF	TGTGCCAGCAACTTCTTGAGCTCCTACAATGAGCAGTTCTTC
.	.	TRBV27	TRBJ2-3	CASSLSVNTDTQYF	TGTGCCAGCAGTTTGTCGGTCAACACAGATACGCAGTATTTT
.	.	TRBV7-9	TRBJ2-3	CASSKPSSGDTQYF	TGTGCCAGCAGCAAACCTTCGAGCGGAGATACGCAGTATTTT
.	.	TRBV5-6	TRBJ1-4	CASSLDMGHNEKLFF	TGTGCCAGCAGCTTGGATATGGGGCACAATGAAAAACTGTTTTTT
TRBD1	.	TRBV19	TRBJ1-1	CASSSGNRGVVSEAFF	TGTGCCAGTAGTAGTGGAAACAGGGGTGTCGTCTCTGAAGCTTTCTTT